This TCR beta chain comes out of a study of vaccination and CD4 T cells after COVID-19. Treatment indicated: approximately nine-day PBMC culture with coronavirus spike peptide pools or control peptides (ViraFEST assay). Points on this clonotype: The antigen is undetermined.

The Oncomine TCR Beta short-read assay was what sequenced the DNA obtained from cultured CD4+ T cells. From the PCR reads, TCRdb called clonotypes with MiXCR, one entry per CDR3 protein. The profile shows roughly 7,900 distinct CDR3 sequences, around 23% of them singletons. Sequencing was carried out using cultured CD4+ T cells from blood. The sequence derives from a human donor with COVID-19.

CDR3: CASRLRTGSVQETQYF. The CDR3 DNA reads as TGTGCCAGCAGGCTAAGGACAGGGTCCGTCCAAGAGACCCAGTACTTC. V gene TRBV2 combines with J gene TRBJ2-5; 8 bases are a match to TRBD1. CDR3 length: 16 amino acids. CDR1 is SNHLY and CDR2 is FYNNEI in the germline V gene. The V and J ends lost 6 bases and 1 base, in that order; junction bases with no gene match: 10.